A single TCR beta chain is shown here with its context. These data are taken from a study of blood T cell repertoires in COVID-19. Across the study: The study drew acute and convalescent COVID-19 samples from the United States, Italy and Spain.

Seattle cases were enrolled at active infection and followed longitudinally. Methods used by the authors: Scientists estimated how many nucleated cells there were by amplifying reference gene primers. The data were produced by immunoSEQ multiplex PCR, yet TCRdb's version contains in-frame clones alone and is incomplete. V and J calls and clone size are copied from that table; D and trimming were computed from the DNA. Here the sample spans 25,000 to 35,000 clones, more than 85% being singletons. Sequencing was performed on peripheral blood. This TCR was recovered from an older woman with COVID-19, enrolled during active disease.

DNA for the CDR3: TGTGCCAGCAGCTTAGATTTAAGGGGAAGTCAGCCCCAGCATTTT. It translates to CASSLDLRGSQPQHF. The V call is TRBV11-2, the J call TRBJ1-5; perhaps TRBD1 as D (5 bases). CDR3 length: 15 amino acids. The germline V and J ends were trimmed by 0 bases and 6 bases, with 12 bases remaining between them. Germline assignment: CDR1 SGHAT and CDR2 FQNNGV.